This T cell receptor (beta chain) was found in a study of regulatory T cells in long-lasting Graves disease (dated by TCRdb to the early 2020s). The study in broad terms: Persistent Graves' disease meant more than 5 years of antithyroid drug treatment with TSH receptor autoantibodies that stayed positive. This study used TCR sequencing and RNA sequencing of peripheral blood to compare persistent Graves' disease patients against newly diagnosed Graves' disease patients. A total of roughly 35 samples underwent TCR sequencing: about 13 from persistent and roughly 20 from newly diagnosed Graves' disease patients. In the clinical cohort, patients with persistent Graves' disease had used antithyroid drugs for an average of roughly 10 years. The study took place in China and was registered as a clinical trial.

Paper-wide results and their limitations: Lower TCR Shannon entropy and fewer highly expanded clones were observed in persistent Graves' disease patients than in newly diagnosed patients, which suggested clonal expansion. The study examined only peripheral blood because the primary lesion, thyroid tissue, could not be accessed. Sequencing and analysis were restricted to the TCR beta chain. TRBV28, TRBJ1-2 and TRBJ2-5 were preferentially used in persistent disease, while TRBV20-1 and TRBJ2-1 were favored in newly diagnosed disease. The small sample size was acknowledged by the authors as a limitation that may reduce accuracy. Persistent patients shared more public clonotypes among themselves (roughly 2,700) than newly diagnosed patients did (about 900).

Here V drops 4 bases and J drops 7 bases, and the junction holds 15 bases not matched to any gene. The cysteine opens and the phenylalanine closes a CDR3 of 17 amino acids. CDR3 DNA only is kept here, 51 bases in frame from base 1. The germline V gene provides CDR1 MGHRA and CDR2 YSYEKL. What the time point label conveys for this sample: persistent/refractory GD, antithyroid drugs over 5 years with positive TRAb. RNA was extracted from PBMCs in TRIzol for both TCR sequencing and RNA sequencing. The diagnosis of Graves' disease followed American Thyroid Association guidelines. Patients for the study were recruited at an endocrinology department in Xi'an, China. From each patient, roughly 9 milliliters of peripheral blood was collected into an EDTA anticoagulant tube. PBMCs were isolated by Ficoll Paque Plus density gradient separation without further T cell sorting. RNA quality was checked with an Agilent 2100 Bioanalyzer and agarose gel, and concentration with a NanoDrop 2000.

Worth noting for this clonotype: Its antigen has not been determined. The record has no base qualities; no much larger clone is one base away.

Receptors were amplified or captured by multiplex PCR. The data were produced on an Illumina HiSeq 4000. To build TCR beta libraries, CDR3 regions were amplified by Arm-PCR using iRepertoire HTBI primers. PCR products were gel purified before sequencing. From the authors' description of their analysis: A total of some 60 TRBV and some 15 TRBJ segments were identified across samples and were used for gene usage analysis of CDR3 amino acid clonotypes. Filtered high-quality paired reads were merged into contigs using COPE and FqMerger. BLAST was used to align contigs to IMGT TRBV, TRBD and TRBJ reference genes, with CDR3 defined following IMGT. Any clonotype with a frequency above 0.1% was classified as a highly expanded clone. Shannon entropy was used to measure repertoire diversity, and the Gini coefficient was used to measure V-J evenness. Clonotypes shared by more than one individual were considered public. TCRdb trimmed the raw reads at Q25, called clones with MiXCR and kept productive beta chains. Each CDR3 protein gets just one entry, which takes the most common genes and DNA from the rows behind it. None of the V and J calls come from the authors' own analysis; TCRdb made them. In this sample the table shows 500,000 to 700,000 distinct CDR3 sequences, approximately 31% of which occur a single time. The top ten clonotypes cover around 40% of the sample.

Sequences were derived from peripheral blood mononuclear cells (PBMCs), sampled when the disease was refractory, from a patient treated with antithyroid drugs. The TCR comes from a female donor with Graves disease. The V gene is TRBV4-1 and the J gene is TRBJ1-2; TRBD1 aligns with 10 central bases. The nucleotide sequence reads TGCGCCAGCAGCCGACCGGGACAGGGGAGTCGGAGCGGTGGCTACACCTTC. It specifies CASSRPGQGSRSGGYTF.